This TCR beta chain was sequenced for a study of shared clonotypes between healthy human individuals. At the deep level, the assay was run. The authors split each subset's genomic DNA evenly across several immunoSEQ plates. Repertoires were generated with immunoSEQ multiplex PCR, while TCRdb's copy carries only in-frame clones and drops some. The data contain more than 2 million clones, around 95% of them singletons. General study findings and limits: Clonotypes which were not shared had lower generation probabilities than clonotypes that all four donors shared.

Comments on this clone: Antigen specificity is unknown.

Terminally differentiated effector memory CD45RA+ cells were excluded from the naive CD8 cells, which were CD45RO-negative and positively selected for CCR7. The sample was naive CD8+ T cells from PBMCs. The sequence came from a man in his late teens or twenties in good health. Some clones in this sample may be carry-over from other donors' samples.

In nucleotides, the CDR3 is TGTGCCAGCAGCTTTCAAGGTTGGGGCAATCAGCCCCAGCATTTT. Translation gives CASSFQGWGNQPQHF. The rearrangement links TRBV7-2 to TRBJ1-5; D is undetermined. The germline V and J ends were trimmed by 3 bases and 2 bases, with 11 bases remaining between them. Germline CDR1 reads SGHTA; CDR2 reads FQGNSA. The CDR3 runs 15 residues.